The 27 T cell receptor beta chains reported below all come from one sample, sequenced in a study of T cells after yellow fever vaccination. TCRdb called the 5' RACE reads again in MiXCR, with one record for every CDR3 protein. The data hold a few hundred thousand distinct CDR3 sequences, with around 10% observed a single time. The specimen was CD4+ T cells sorted from PBMCs, collected 5 days after the yellow fever booster vaccination. These receptors were collected from a man between 18 and 29 years old who received the YFV17D yellow fever vaccine.

This chain uses TRBV9 with TRBJ1-3; no firm D call. From germline, CDR1 is SGDLS and CDR2 YYNGEE. Trimming removed 3 bases from V and 0 bases from J, with 4 bases in between. The CDR3 runs to 13 residues. The DNA of the CDR3 is TGTGCCAGCAGCGAGCGCTCTGGAAACACCATATATTTT. This translates into CASSERSGNTIYF.

The rearrangement joins TRBV20-1 to TRBJ2-2; D not certain. The CDR3 covers 14 residues. V was pared by 6 bases and J by 7 bases, with 18 bases between. CDR1 is DFQATT and CDR2 is SNEGSKA in the germline V gene (reference sequence). The CDR3 bases are TGCAGTGCAGACGCGGCTCTAGTTGACGGGGAGCTGTTTTTT. This translates into CSADAALVDGELFF.

This clonotype has ten or more counts. The chain uses TRBV12-3 or TRBV12-4 and TRBJ2-2; 11 bases map to TRBD2. The CDR3 covers 15 residues. V trimming: 6 bases; J trimming: 1 base; junction bases outside the gene matches: 1. The CDR3 region is CASRTSGGNTGELFF. The CDR3 DNA is TGTGCCAGCAGAACTAGCGGGGGGAACACCGGGGAGCTGTTTTTT.

This clonotype was picked up a small number of times. The rearrangement joins TRBV2 to TRBJ2-1; 10 bases are shared with TRBD2. The trim removed 3 bases at V and 8 bases at J, leaving 7 bases unmatched. The CDR3 totals 15 residues. Germline-derived CDR1 and CDR2 are SNHLY and FYNNEI. DNA for the CDR3: TGTGCCAGCAGTGAGTGGGCTAGCGGGGGCGATGAGCAGTTCTTC. The encoded protein is CASSEWASGGDEQFF. Looking up the rest from reference TRBV2 and TRBJ2-1 gives the full variable domain: EPEVTQTPSHQVTQMGQEVILRCVPISNHLYFYWYRQILGQKVEFLVSFYNNEISEKSEIFDDQFSVERPDGSNFTLKIRSTKLEDSAMYFCASSEWASGGDEQFFGPGTRLTVL.

This clonotype was seen repeatedly, ten times or more. CDR3 in amino acids: CASSLDVAGDTQYF. In DNA form, the CDR3 reads TGCGCCAGCAGCCTGGACGTAGCGGGAGATACGCAGTATTTT. The chain employs TRBV5-1 and TRBJ2-3; 7 bases line up with TRBD2. The CDR3 sequence is 14 residues long. Germline V lookup: CDR1 SGHRS, CDR2 YFSETQ. With V trimmed by 4 bases and J by 5 bases, 7 bases remained unmatched. Full variable domain (missing parts from reference TRBV5-1 and TRBJ2-3): KAGVTQTPRYLIKTRGQQVTLSCSPISGHRSVSWYQQTPGQGLQFLFEYFSETQRNKGNFPGRFSGRQFSNSRSEMNVSTLELGDSALYLCASSLDVAGDTQYFGPGTRLTVL.

The chain links TRBV19 to TRBJ2-7; possible D gene TRBD2, 6 bases. Germline V gene data show CDR1 as LNHDA and CDR2 as SQIVND (reference sequence). The CDR3 has 13 residues. The V gene lost 5 bases and the J gene lost 4 bases, with 12 bases spanning the gap. In DNA form, the CDR3 reads TGTGCCAGTAGTGGGCCGGGGGTATACGAGCAGTACTTC. It yields the protein CASSGPGVYEQYF.

Note on this clonotype: It may be a read error: a sequence one base away is much more abundant. The V call is TRBV15, the J call TRBJ1-2; D unresolved. The CDR3 length is 12 residues. Between the trimmed V and J ends, which lost 5 bases and 7 bases, there was a span of 11 bases. Germline V gives CDR1 LNHNV, CDR2 YYDKDF (reference sequence). The CDR3 DNA follows: TGTGCCACCAGCCTCACCGGCTTTGGCTACACCTTC. It encodes CATSLTGFGYTF. The complete variable domain, with remaining parts taken from reference TRBV15 and TRBJ1-2, reads DAMVIQNPRYQVTQFGKPVTLSCSQTLNHNVMYWYQQKSSQAPKLLFHYYDKDFNNEADTPDNFQSRRPNTSFCFLDIRSPGLGDTAMYLCATSLTGFGYTFGSGTRLTVV.

This clonotype was detected only a few times. The chain links TRBV7-2 to TRBJ2-7; TRBD1 matches at 7 bases. With V trimmed by 4 bases and J by 6 bases, 9 bases remained unmatched. Germline V lookup: CDR1 SGHTA, CDR2 FQGNSA. The CDR3 covers 14 residues. CDR3 residues: CASSSYHPGGEQYF. The CDR3 nucleotides read TGTGCCAGCAGCTCATACCACCCAGGGGGCGAGCAGTACTTC.

The genes are TRBV25-1 and TRBJ2-3; D could derive from TRBD1 or TRBD2 (5 bases each). The CDR3 is made up of 15 amino acids. CDR1 and CDR2 (germline): MGHDK, SYGVNS. V gave up 0 bases and J gave up 3 bases, with 10 bases separating them. CDR3: CASSEYHGATDTQYF. The CDR3 bases are TGTGCCAGCAGTGAATATCACGGGGCTACAGATACGCAGTATTTT.

The chain employs TRBV4-3 and TRBJ2-1, with 7 positions matching TRBD1. V dropped 5 bases and J dropped 5; count of bases not matched to a gene: 6. The CDR3 contains 14 residues. Germline loops: CDR1 LGHNA, CDR2 YSLEER. The CDR3 reads CASSRDRTNNEQFF. DNA for the CDR3: TGCGCCAGCAGCAGGGACAGAACTAACAATGAGCAGTTCTTC.

The chain combines TRBV19 with TRBJ2-3; 11 bases fit TRBD2. The V gene's germline CDR1 is LNHDA and CDR2 SQIVND (reference sequence). The CDR3 totals 16 residues. Germline trimming cut 4 bases from V and 6 bases from J; bases unmatched to any gene: 9. The CDR3 DNA is TGTGCCAGTAGTAAATCTAGCGGGGGGACCGCTGATACGCAGTATTTT. Translating it yields CASSKSSGGTADTQYF.

This clonotype occurred a few times. This chain links TRBV15 with TRBJ2-5; 9 positions agree with TRBD2. V shed 1 base, J shed 4 bases, and the junction held 4 bases outside the gene matches. CDR1 and CDR2 from the germline V gene are LNHNV and YYDKDF (reference sequence). CDR3 length equals 15 residues. This CDR3 reads CATSRGRGGRETQYF. CDR3 nucleotide sequence: TGTGCCACCAGCAGAGGGCGGGGGGGGCGAGAGACCCAGTACTTC. Complete variable domain (other parts from reference TRBV15 and TRBJ2-5): DAMVIQNPRYQVTQFGKPVTLSCSQTLNHNVMYWYQQKSSQAPKLLFHYYDKDFNNEADTPDNFQSRRPNTSFCFLDIRSPGLGDTAMYLCATSRGRGGRETQYFGPGTRLLVL.

This chain connects TRBV7-6 to TRBJ2-5; 7 bases map to TRBD2. From germline, CDR1 is SGHVS and CDR2 FNYEAQ. This CDR3 comprises 14 residues. V shed 2 bases, J shed 4 bases, and the junction held 4 bases outside the gene matches. The CDR3: CASSLMGGGETQYF. CDR3 bases: TGTGCCAGCAGCTTAATGGGCGGGGGAGAGACCCAGTACTTC.

Ten or more counts support this clonotype. The chain recombines TRBV7-9 with TRBJ1-1; D perhaps matches TRBD1 (6 bases). The CDR3 is made up of 15 amino acids. Germline CDR1 reads SEHNR; CDR2 reads FQNEAQ (reference sequence). V lost 4 bases, J lost 4 bases, and 16 bases lay in between. Here the CDR3 DNA reads TGTGCCAGCAGCTCTAGGGGGTCCCTAGTCACTGAAGCTTTCTTT. Its translation: CASSSRGSLVTEAFF.

At least ten counts were recorded for this clonotype. J is TRBJ2-5 and V is TRBV4-1; 8 nucleotides align to TRBD2. The trim removed 3 bases at V and 5 bases at J, leaving 8 bases unmatched. The CDR3 is 15 amino acids. CDR1 is MGHRA, CDR2 YSYEKL, per germline. The CDR3 loop reads CASSQDGGVRETQYF. The CDR3 bases are TGCGCCAGCAGCCAGGACGGGGGGGTCCGGGAGACCCAGTACTTC.

CDR3 in DNA: TGTGCCAGCAGTGCAGATTATCGGGGGGAAAACATTCAGTACTTC. Its translation is CASSADYRGENIQYF. The chain has TRBV11-1 and TRBJ2-4, with 7 bases lining up with TRBD2. The CDR3 extends over 15 amino acids. The germline gives CDR1 SGHAT, CDR2 FQDESV (reference sequence). The J segment lost 5 bases and the V segment lost 6 bases, leaving 10 bases of the junction unmatched.

This clonotype was seen only a few times. The CDR3 sequence: CASSASGQGRTDTQYF. The CDR3 nucleotides are TGTGCCAGCAGCGCTTCGGGACAGGGACGCACAGATACGCAGTATTTT. The chain recombines TRBV9 with TRBJ2-3, with TRBD1 matching over 9 bases. V dropped 3 bases and J dropped 1; count of bases not matched to a gene: 6. Germline V gives CDR1 SGDLS, CDR2 YYNGEE. This CDR3 contains 16 residues.

The chain combines TRBV7-6 with TRBJ2-2; no firm D call. The germline CDR1 and CDR2 sequences are SGHVS and FNYEAQ. V was trimmed by 5 bases and J by 3 bases, leaving 16 bases between them. The CDR3 consists of 16 residues. CDR3 nucleotides: TGTGCCAGCAGCCGAGGTGGACGCGCCGACACCGGGGAGCTGTTTTTT. As protein: CASSRGGRADTGELFF.

This clonotype was seen a handful of times. The chain joins TRBV5-1 to TRBJ2-1; D unclear. The V end was cut by 1 base, the J end by 10 bases, with 9 bases between. The CDR3 totals 12 residues. The germline CDR1 and CDR2 sequences are SGHRS and YFSETQ. CDR3: CASSLPSNEQFF. Here the CDR3 DNA reads TGCGCCAGCAGCTTGCCAAGCAACGAGCAGTTCTTC.

The J gene is TRBJ1-2, the V gene TRBV3-1; D is unresolved. V was clipped by 0 bases and J by 2 bases, with 7 bases between them. Germline V lookup: CDR1 LGHDT, CDR2 YNNKEL (reference sequence). This CDR3 has 14 residues. CDR3 amino acids: CASSQEPRNYGYTF. The DNA of the CDR3 is TGTGCCAGCAGCCAAGAGCCCAGGAACTATGGCTACACCTTC.

This clonotype has more than one count but fewer than ten. The chain is built from TRBV7-9 and TRBJ1-4, with TRBD1 matching over 7 bases. V dropped 5 bases and J dropped 8; count of bases not matched to a gene: 8. The length of the CDR3 is 14 residues. Germline V gives CDR1 SEHNR, CDR2 FQNEAQ (reference sequence). CDR3 in amino acids: CASSVRDSREKLFF. CDR3 DNA: TGTGCCAGCAGCGTAAGGGACAGCCGAGAAAAACTGTTTTTT.

This chain joins TRBV24-1 and TRBJ2-5; D unclear. Germline lookup yields CDR1 KGHDR and CDR2 SFDVKD. V lost 5 bases, J lost 0 bases, and 3 bases lay in between. This CDR3 contains 12 residues. The CDR3, as DNA: TGTGCCACCAGTGGGTACCAAGAGACCCAGTACTTC. Amino acid sequence: CATSGYQETQYF.

The chain recombines TRBV2 with TRBJ2-1, with D possibly being TRBD2 (5 bases). Germline CDR1 is SNHLY and CDR2 is FYNNEI. Trimming removed 4 bases from V and 0 bases from J, with 10 bases in between. This CDR3 has 15 residues. DNA of the CDR3: TGTGCCAGCAGTGTCATCCGGGGCTCCTACAATGAGCAGTTCTTC. Protein: CASSVIRGSYNEQFF.

The chain is built from TRBV6-5 and TRBJ2-7; no clear D gene. CDR3 length equals 14 residues. V was clipped by 7 bases and J by 2 bases, with 15 bases between them. CDR1 MNHEY and CDR2 SVGAGI come from the germline V gene. This CDR3 is CASTKVGLPYEQYF. DNA for the CDR3: TGTGCCAGCACCAAAGTGGGCCTTCCCTACGAGCAGTACTTC.

This clonotype occurred many times. The rearrangement uses TRBV5-6 and TRBJ2-1; D unresolved. CDR1 is SGHDT, CDR2 YYEEEE, per germline. CDR3 length equals 15 residues. V was cut by 3 bases and J by 0 bases, with 10 bases left in between. For the CDR3, the DNA is TGTGCCAGCAGCTCCCGGCCTGGCTCCTACAATGAGCAGTTCTTC. Protein: CASSSRPGSYNEQFF.

This clonotype was counted only a few times. J is TRBJ1-4 and V is TRBV15; D unclear. The CDR3 contains 13 residues. Trimming took off 8 bases at V and 0 bases at J, with 7 bases between the two ends. The germline V gene has CDR1 LNHNV and CDR2 YYDKDF (reference sequence). CDR3 residues: CATQRATNEKLFF. As DNA, the CDR3 is TGTGCCACCCAGCGTGCAACTAATGAAAAACTGTTTTTT.

This clonotype was counted ten times or more. The V gene is TRBV10-3, the J gene TRBJ2-3; 8 bases fit TRBD2. Per germline, CDR1 ENHRY and CDR2 SYGVKD. Losses at the gene ends were 4 bases for V and 4 bases for J; bases not matched to a gene: 10. This CDR3 spans 16 amino acids. This CDR3 reads CAISVAGGQGADTQYF. CDR3 DNA sequence: TGTGCCATCAGTGTGGCGGGGGGCCAAGGAGCAGATACGCAGTATTTT.